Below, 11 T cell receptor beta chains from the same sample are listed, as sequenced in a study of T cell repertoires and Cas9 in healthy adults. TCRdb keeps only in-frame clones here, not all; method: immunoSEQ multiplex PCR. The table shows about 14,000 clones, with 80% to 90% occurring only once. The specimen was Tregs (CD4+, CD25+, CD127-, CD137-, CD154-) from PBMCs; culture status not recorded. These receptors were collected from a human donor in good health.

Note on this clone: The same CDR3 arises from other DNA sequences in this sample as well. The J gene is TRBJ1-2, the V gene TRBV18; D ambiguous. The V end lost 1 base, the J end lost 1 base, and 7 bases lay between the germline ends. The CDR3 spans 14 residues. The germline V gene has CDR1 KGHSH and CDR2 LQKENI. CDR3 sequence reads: CASSPQEINYGYTF. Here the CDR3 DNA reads TGTGCCAGCTCACCACAGGAGATTAACTATGGCTACACCTTC. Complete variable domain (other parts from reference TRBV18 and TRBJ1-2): NAGVMQNPRHLVRRRGQEARLRCSPMKGHSHVYWYRQLPEEGLKFMVYLQKENIIDESGMPKERFSAEFPKEGPSILRIQQVVRGDSAAYFCASSPQEINYGYTFGSGTRLTVV.

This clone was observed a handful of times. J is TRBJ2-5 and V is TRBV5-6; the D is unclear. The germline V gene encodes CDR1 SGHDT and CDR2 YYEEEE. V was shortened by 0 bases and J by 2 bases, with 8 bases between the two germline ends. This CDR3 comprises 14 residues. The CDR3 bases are TGTGCCAGCAGCTTGGTGGCCAGACAAGAGACCCAGTACTTC. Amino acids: CASSLVARQETQYF.

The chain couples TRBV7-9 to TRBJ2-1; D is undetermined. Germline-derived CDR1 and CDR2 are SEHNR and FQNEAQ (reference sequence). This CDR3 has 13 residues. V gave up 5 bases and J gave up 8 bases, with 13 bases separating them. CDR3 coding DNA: TGTGCCAGCAGCAGGGCTCTCTCGGATGAGCAGTTCTTC. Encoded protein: CASSRALSDEQFF.

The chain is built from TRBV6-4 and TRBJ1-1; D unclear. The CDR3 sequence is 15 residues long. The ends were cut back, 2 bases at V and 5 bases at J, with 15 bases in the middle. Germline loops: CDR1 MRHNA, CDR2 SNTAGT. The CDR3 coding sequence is TGTGCCAGCAGTGACCCATCCCGATTGAGGACTGAAGCTTTCTTT. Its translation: CASSDPSRLRTEAFF.

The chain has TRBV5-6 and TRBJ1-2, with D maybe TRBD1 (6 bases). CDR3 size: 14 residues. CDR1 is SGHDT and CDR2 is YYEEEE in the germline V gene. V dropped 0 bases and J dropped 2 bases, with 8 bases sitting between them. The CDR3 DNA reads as TGTGCCAGCAGCTTGGCAGGGGACAACTATGGCTACACCTTC. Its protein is CASSLAGDNYGYTF.

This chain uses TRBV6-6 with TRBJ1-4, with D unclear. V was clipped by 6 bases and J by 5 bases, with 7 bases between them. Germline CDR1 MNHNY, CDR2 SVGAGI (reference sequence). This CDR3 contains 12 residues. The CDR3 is CASRERNEKLFF. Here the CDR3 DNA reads TGTGCCAGCAGGGAACGAAATGAAAAACTGTTTTTT.

The DNA of the CDR3 is TGTGCCAGTAGTACGGCGGGCAGGGGGCGCTTCAATGAGCAGTTCTTC. This translates into CASSTAGRGRFNEQFF. V gene TRBV19 combines with J gene TRBJ2-1, with TRBD1 matching over 8 bases. J lost 6 bases, V lost 4 bases, and 11 bases had no gene match. CDR3 size: 16 residues. From germline, CDR1 is LNHDA and CDR2 SQIVND (reference sequence).

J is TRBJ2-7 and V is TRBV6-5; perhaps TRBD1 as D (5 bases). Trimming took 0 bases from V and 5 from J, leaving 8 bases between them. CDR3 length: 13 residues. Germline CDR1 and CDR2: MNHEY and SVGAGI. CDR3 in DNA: TGTGCCAGCAGTTACTCCAGGGCGAACGAGCAGTACTTC. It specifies CASSYSRANEQYF.

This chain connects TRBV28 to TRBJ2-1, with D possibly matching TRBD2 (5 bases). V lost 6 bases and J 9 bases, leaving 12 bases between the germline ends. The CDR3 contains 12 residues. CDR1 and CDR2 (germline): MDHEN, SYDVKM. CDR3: CASSRLAGEQFF. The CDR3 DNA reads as TGTGCCAGCAGCAGGCTAGCTGGTGAGCAGTTCTTC. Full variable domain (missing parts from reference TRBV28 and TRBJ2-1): DVKVTQSSRYLVKRTGEKVFLECVQDMDHENMFWYRQDPGLGLRLIYFSYDVKMKEKGDIPEGYSVSREKKERFSLILESASTNQTSMYLCASSRLAGEQFFGPGTRLTVL.

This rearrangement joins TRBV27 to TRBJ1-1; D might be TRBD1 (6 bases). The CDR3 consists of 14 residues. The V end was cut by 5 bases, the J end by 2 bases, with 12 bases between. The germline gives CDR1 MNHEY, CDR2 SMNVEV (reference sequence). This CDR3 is CASSREGGNTEAFF. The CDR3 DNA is TGTGCCAGCAGTCGAGAGGGGGGCAACACTGAAGCTTTCTTT.

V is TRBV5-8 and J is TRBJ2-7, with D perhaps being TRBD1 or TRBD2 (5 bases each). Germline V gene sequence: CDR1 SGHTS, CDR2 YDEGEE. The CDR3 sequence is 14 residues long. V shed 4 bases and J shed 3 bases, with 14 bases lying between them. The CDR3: CASSRGPRDYEQYF. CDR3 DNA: TGTGCCAGCAGCCGGGGACCGCGAGACTACGAGCAGTACTTC. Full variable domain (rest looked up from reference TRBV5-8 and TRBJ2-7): EAGVTQSPTHLIKTRGQQATLRCSPISGHTSVYWYQQALGLGLQFLLWYDEGEERNRGNFPPRFSGRQFPNYSSELNVNALELEDSALYLCASSRGPRDYEQYFGPGTRLTVT.